The 10 T cell receptor beta chains in this list originate from one sample, sequenced in a study of blood T cell repertoires in COVID-19. TCRdb keeps only in-frame clones here, not all; method: immunoSEQ multiplex PCR. The sample has around 160,000 clones, roughly 88% seen once; the top ten hold 10% to 15%. Sequenced input: PBMCs or T cells enriched from blood (not recorded which). The receptors were sampled from a woman in her fifties or sixties who had recovered from COVID-19.

This clone appeared a few times. DNA of the CDR3: TGTGCCTGGAGTGCGGGGTCACCCCTCCACTTT. This gives the protein CAWSAGSPLHF. V and J are TRBV30 and TRBJ1-6; the D is unclear. Trimming removed 1 base at V and 10 bases at J, with 5 bases between. This CDR3 contains 11 residues. Germline V gene lookup returns CDR1 GTSNPN and CDR2 SVGIG (reference sequence).

The chain couples TRBV3-1 (or the pseudogene TRBV3-2) to TRBJ2-2; D call uncertain. With 1 base removed from V and 6 bases from J, the gap between germline ends came to 3 bases. The CDR3 runs 12 residues. Germline V gene sequence: CDR1 LGHDT, CDR2 YNNKEL (reference sequence). CDR3 in amino acids: CASSQGAGELFF. CDR3 DNA sequence: TGTGCCAGCAGCCAAGGAGCCGGGGAGCTGTTTTTT.

Remarks on this clone: Germline is not matched at one junction end, which may reflect a read error. V gene TRBV7-7 combines with J gene TRBJ2-1; maybe TRBD1 (6 bases). This CDR3 comprises 18 residues. The germline V gene has CDR1 SSHAT and CDR2 FNYEAQ (reference sequence). CDR3 residues: CASSAPNRDPDSYNEQFF. In DNA form, the CDR3 reads TGTGCTAGCAGCGCACCGAACAGGGACCCTGACTCCTACAATGAGCAGTTCTTC.

The V and J genes are TRBV11-1 and TRBJ2-2, with 8 bases matching TRBD1. The V gene's germline CDR1 is SGHAT and CDR2 FQDESV (reference sequence). V shed 7 bases and J 2 bases; nucleotides not matched to a gene: 9. This CDR3 is built from 16 residues. The DNA for the CDR3 is TGTGCCAGCACCGCCCTCAGGGGGCTCAACACCGGGGAGCTGTTTTTT. This sequence encodes CASTALRGLNTGELFF.

As to this clone: The sample carries other DNA sequences with the same CDR3. V and J are TRBV28 and TRBJ1-5, with 9 positions matching TRBD1. The junction had 7 bases not matched to a gene; V was cut back by 4 bases and J by 6 bases. From germline, CDR1 is MDHEN and CDR2 SYDVKM. The CDR3 has 15 residues. The CDR3, as DNA: TGTGCCAGCAGTTCAGGACAGGGGAATAGTCAGCCCCAGCATTTT. Its protein is CASSSGQGNSQPQHF.

The chain joins TRBV2 to TRBJ1-5, with D uncertain. The CDR3 has 13 residues. Deletions cut 8 bases from V and 7 bases from J, with 15 bases between. Per germline, CDR1 SNHLY and CDR2 FYNNEI. CDR3 amino acids: CASSGGFRQPQHF. In DNA, the CDR3 is TGTGCCAGCTCAGGAGGTTTCAGGCAGCCCCAGCATTTT.

CDR3: CASSLLGTGSNTQYF. As DNA, the CDR3 is TGCGCCAGCAGCTTATTAGGGACAGGGTCGAATACGCAGTATTTT. This rearrangement joins TRBV5-1 to TRBJ2-3, with TRBD1 matching over 9 bases. The trim removed 2 bases at V and 7 bases at J, leaving 8 bases unmatched. CDR1 and CDR2 from the germline V gene are SGHRS and YFSETQ. The length of the CDR3 is 15 residues.

The chain is built from TRBV4-2 and TRBJ1-2, with a tentative D call TRBD1 (5 bases). CDR1 and CDR2 (germline): LGHNA, YNFKEQ. The CDR3 runs 13 residues. V lost 0 bases and J lost 7, with 9 bases in between. The CDR3 bases are TGTGCCAGCAGCCAAGATGCAGGGCGTGGCTACACCTTC. It encodes CASSQDAGRGYTF.

This sequence joins TRBV19 and TRBJ1-5, with 7 positions matching TRBD1. This CDR3 has 15 residues. CDR1 LNHDA and CDR2 SQIVND come from the germline V gene (reference sequence). V shed 3 bases, J shed 4 bases, and the junction held 6 bases outside the gene matches. The chain's CDR3 is CASSMTGSGNQPQHF. CDR3 coding DNA: TGTGCCAGTAGTATGACAGGGAGCGGGAATCAGCCCCAGCATTTT.

The count of this clone is one. This chain connects TRBV29-1 to TRBJ2-3, with D possibly matching TRBD1 (6 bases). The CDR3 runs 12 residues. The V gene lost 6 bases and the J gene lost 0 bases, with 7 bases spanning the gap. Germline values: CDR1 SQVTM, CDR2 ANQGSEA. This chain's CDR3 is CSVQGSTDTQYF. The CDR3 DNA reads TGCAGCGTACAGGGTAGCACAGATACGCAGTATTTT.